A single sample gave rise to the 28 T cell receptor beta chains below, sequenced in a study of shared clonotypes between healthy human individuals. As defined, naive CD8 cells were CD45RO-negative and positively selected for CCR7, with terminally differentiated effector memory CD45RA+ cells excluded. The repertoire was sequenced with immunoSEQ multiplex PCR; TCRdb's copy has only in-frame clones and lacks some. The sample lists about 2 million clones, about 95% occurring once. What was sequenced was naive CD8+ T cells sorted from blood. Receptors originate from a man between 18 and 29 years old in good health.

V and J are TRBV5-5 and TRBJ1-2, with 7 bases identical to TRBD1. V lost 0 bases and J lost 7; bases outside the gene matches: 15. CDR1 and CDR2 (germline): SGHKS, YYEKEE (reference sequence). The length of the CDR3 is 17 residues. CDR3 in amino acids: CASSLEGPYSDRLGYTF. The DNA for the CDR3 is TGTGCCAGCAGCTTGGAAGGTCCTTATTCGGACAGGCTTGGCTACACCTTC.

The CDR3 region is CASSLVSYNEQFF. The CDR3 region has the DNA TGTGCCAGCAGCTTAGTCAGTTACAATGAGCAGTTCTTC. The rearrangement joins TRBV13 to TRBJ2-1; D is uncertain. The CDR3 loop spans 13 amino acids. Trimming pared 1 base from V and 4 bases from J, leaving 5 bases between. Germline V CDR1 and CDR2: PRHDT, FYEKMQ (reference sequence).

This clone was seen only once. Other DNA sequences in the sample encode the same CDR3. The chain is built from TRBV27 and TRBJ2-1, with TRBD2 matching 9 bases. Losses at the gene ends were 0 bases for V and 8 bases for J; bases not matched to a gene: 8. Germline CDR1 is MNHEY and CDR2 is SMNVEV (reference sequence). The CDR3 extends over 16 amino acids. The CDR3 protein is CASSLSVAGVLDEQFF. CDR3 DNA: TGTGCCAGCAGTTTATCGGTAGCGGGGGTTTTGGATGAGCAGTTCTTC.

This chain links TRBV27 with TRBJ2-1; TRBD1 matches at 7 bases. The CDR3 runs 16 residues. Per germline, CDR1 MNHEY and CDR2 SMNVEV (reference sequence). The V and J ends lost 4 bases and 6 bases, in that order; junction bases with no gene match: 12. The DNA for the CDR3 is TGTGCCAGCAGTTGGACGCAGGGGGACCTTTCCAATGAGCAGTTCTTC. It yields the protein CASSWTQGDLSNEQFF.

This clone was counted once. V is TRBV28 and J is TRBJ2-2; 9 nucleotides agree with TRBD1. J was trimmed by 2 bases and V by 5 bases; bases with no gene match: 9. Germline CDR1 and CDR2: MDHEN and SYDVKM. The CDR3 runs to 17 residues. CDR3 protein: CASSTYRGQDNTGELFF. The CDR3 nucleotides read TGTGCCAGCAGTACCTACAGGGGGCAGGATAACACCGGGGAGCTGTTTTTT.

V and J are TRBV4-1 and TRBJ2-5, with D possibly TRBD1 on 6 matching bases. Trimming stripped 2 bases from V and 2 bases from J, with 18 bases between. CDR3 length: 17 residues. Germline assignment: CDR1 MGHRA and CDR2 YSYEKL. The CDR3 here is CASSQPFLTGKQETQYF. The CDR3 DNA sequence: TGCGCCAGCAGCCAACCTTTTCTCACAGGGAAACAAGAGACCCAGTACTTC.

This rearrangement joins TRBV6-5 to TRBJ2-1; D may be TRBD1 (6 bases). The ends were cut back, 2 bases at V and 6 bases at J, with 11 bases in the middle. The CDR3 length is 14 residues. CDR1 and CDR2 (germline): MNHEY, SVGAGI. The DNA for the CDR3 is TGTGCCAGCAGTTACCTAACAGGGAGCAATGAGCAGTTCTTC. Its protein is CASSYLTGSNEQFF.

The V call is TRBV11-2, the J call TRBJ1-1; no clear D. Trimming stripped 1 base from V and 0 bases from J, with 9 bases between. This CDR3 is 15 amino acids long. The germline V gene has CDR1 SGHAT and CDR2 FQNNGV. The CDR3 DNA follows: TGTGCCAGCAGCTTAGTACCGGGAGTGAACACTGAAGCTTTCTTT. As protein: CASSLVPGVNTEAFF.

The chain has TRBV11-2 and TRBJ2-2; D might be TRBD2 (5 bases). Trimming pared 1 base from V and 3 bases from J, leaving 12 bases between. CDR1 and CDR2 (germline): SGHAT, FQNNGV. CDR3 length equals 16 residues. The CDR3 here is CASSLGVGEYTGELFF. The CDR3 nucleotides read TGTGCCAGCAGCTTAGGGGTCGGGGAGTACACCGGGGAGCTGTTTTTT.

The V call is TRBV4-1, the J call TRBJ2-7; perhaps D is TRBD1 or TRBD2 (5 bases each). CDR1 and CDR2 from the germline V gene are MGHRA and YSYEKL. Trimming removed 0 bases at V and 2 bases at J, with 11 bases between. The CDR3 has 15 residues. The DNA of the CDR3 is TGCGCCAGCAGCCAAGAACAGGAGGTCGCCTACGAGCAGTACTTC. The encoded protein is CASSQEQEVAYEQYF.

J is TRBJ2-1 and V is TRBV25-1; no definite D call. Germline CDR1 and CDR2: MGHDK and SYGVNS. V gave up 5 bases and J gave up 4 bases, with 9 bases separating them. The CDR3 has 13 amino acids. CDR3 DNA sequence: TGTGCCAGCAGTCCTCTGGAGTACAATGAGCAGTTCTTC. This codes for CASSPLEYNEQFF. The entire variable domain, with the rest obtained from reference TRBV25-1 and TRBJ2-1, is as follows: EADIYQTPRYLVIGTGKKITLECSQTMGHDKMYWYQQDPGMELHLIHYSYGVNSTEKGDLSSESTVSRIRTEHFPLTLESARPSHTSQYLCASSPLEYNEQFFGPGTRLTVL.

V and J are TRBV10-2 and TRBJ2-2, with TRBD2 identical over 7 bases. This CDR3 is 14 amino acids long. The germline V gene encodes CDR1 WSHSY and CDR2 SAAADI. V shed 6 bases, J shed 2 bases, and the junction held 3 bases outside the gene matches. In DNA, the CDR3 is TGCGCCAGCAGAGGGAGGGCTAACACCGGGGAGCTGTTTTTT. Its translation is CASRGRANTGELFF.

The chain carries TRBV5-1 and TRBJ2-5; D is possibly TRBD2 (7 bases). The CDR3 consists of 15 residues. Germline V gene lookup returns CDR1 SGHRS and CDR2 YFSETQ. V lost 2 bases to trimming and J lost 4 bases, with 15 bases between them. In nucleotides, the CDR3 is TGCGCCAGCAGCTTCCTAGGGGGGGCCCGAGAGACCCAGTACTTC. Translation gives CASSFLGGARETQYF. The variable domain in full, with the rest retrieved from reference TRBV5-1 and TRBJ2-5, is KAGVTQTPRYLIKTRGQQVTLSCSPISGHRSVSWYQQTPGQGLQFLFEYFSETQRNKGNFPGRFSGRQFSNSRSEMNVSTLELGDSALYLCASSFLGGARETQYFGPGTRLLVL.

The CDR3 spells CAWSVGQGYNSPLHF. DNA for the CDR3: TGTGCCTGGAGTGTAGGACAGGGTTATAATTCACCCCTCCACTTT. The chain has TRBV30 and TRBJ1-6; 8 bases align to TRBD1. V lost 0 bases to trimming and J lost 4 bases; unmatched junction nucleotides: 2. The germline V gene has CDR1 GTSNPN and CDR2 SVGIG (reference sequence). The CDR3 has 15 residues.

J is TRBJ2-7 and V is TRBV6-1; possible D gene TRBD1, 6 bases. V gave up 3 bases and J gave up 1 base, with 16 bases separating them. This CDR3 has 16 residues. Germline lookup yields CDR1 MNHNS and CDR2 SASEGT. CDR3 sequence: CASSDLGAGTSYEQYF. CDR3 DNA sequence: TGTGCCAGCAGTGATCTGGGGGCGGGCACATCCTACGAGCAGTACTTC.

V gene TRBV2 combines with J gene TRBJ1-3; no firm D call. This CDR3 has 17 amino acids. Trimming left V 0 bases short and J 0 bases short, with 12 bases between. CDR1 and CDR2 (germline): SNHLY, FYNNEI. The CDR3 DNA reads as TGTGCCAGCAGTGAAGCGCTGGTAAGCTTCTCTGGAAACACCATATATTTT. Translation gives CASSEALVSFSGNTIYF.

The V gene is TRBV10-2, the J gene TRBJ2-7; D may be TRBD1 (6 bases). Per germline, CDR1 WSHSY and CDR2 SAAADI. The CDR3 has 12 amino acids. With 10 bases removed from V and 3 bases from J, the gap between germline ends came to 13 bases. Here the CDR3 reads CATSAGDYEQYF. CDR3 in DNA: TGCGCCACCAGCGCAGGGGACTACGAGCAGTACTTC.

The chain combines TRBV27 with TRBJ2-1; D gene unclear. This CDR3 comprises 15 residues. Trimming took off 3 bases at V and 5 bases at J, with 14 bases between the two ends. Looked up from germline, CDR1 is MNHEY and CDR2 is SMNVEV (reference sequence). CDR3 bases: TGTGCCAGCAGTTTTTCCCGCGGCAGCAACAATGAGCAGTTCTTC. Translated, it gives CASSFSRGSNNEQFF.

This clone was recorded at least ten times. The gene calls are TRBV4-1 and TRBJ2-1, with D uncertain. The CDR3 totals 14 residues. V was clipped by 0 bases and J by 0 bases, with 3 bases between them. The germline V gene encodes CDR1 MGHRA and CDR2 YSYEKL. The CDR3 loop is CASSQDFSYNEQFF. DNA of the CDR3: TGCGCCAGCAGCCAAGATTTCTCCTACAATGAGCAGTTCTTC.

The chain couples TRBV5-4 to TRBJ1-2, with D maybe TRBD1 (5 bases). CDR3 length: 16 residues. Germline CDR1 reads SGHNT; CDR2 reads YYREEE (reference sequence). Trimming removed 4 bases from V and 1 base from J, with 17 bases in between. The CDR3 reads CASSRGDLPFNYGYTF. The CDR3 coding sequence is TGTGCCAGCAGCCGGGGCGACTTACCCTTTAACTATGGCTACACCTTC.

The chain links TRBV11-2 to TRBJ2-7; D not resolved. The CDR3 length is 13 residues. V gave up 2 bases and J gave up 3 bases, with 8 bases separating them. From germline, CDR1 is SGHAT and CDR2 FQNNGV. The CDR3 here is CASSLRVVYEQYF. DNA for the CDR3: TGTGCCAGCAGCTTAAGAGTCGTCTACGAGCAGTACTTC.

This chain joins TRBV13 and TRBJ2-7; no reliable D call. Germline-derived CDR1 and CDR2 are PRHDT and FYEKMQ (reference sequence). CDR3 length: 15 residues. V lost 5 bases and J lost 7, with 21 bases in between. The CDR3: CASSPTLGPNGEQYF. Here the CDR3 DNA reads TGTGCCAGCAGCCCAACCCTCGGGCCTAACGGGGAGCAGTACTTC. Filled out from reference TRBV13 and TRBJ2-7, the complete variable domain reads AAGVIQSPRHLIKEKRETATLKCYPIPRHDTVYWYQQGPGQDPQFLISFYEKMQSDKGSIPDRFSAQQFSDYHSELNMSSLELGDSALYFCASSPTLGPNGEQYFGPGTRLTVT.

This sequence joins TRBV4-1 and TRBJ2-1; D unclear. Trimming stripped 3 bases from V and 12 bases from J, with 12 bases between. The V gene's germline CDR1 is MGHRA and CDR2 YSYEKL. The CDR3 is 12 amino acids. The chain's CDR3 is CASSQRGLGQFF. The CDR3 DNA reads as TGCGCCAGCAGCCAGCGCGGTCTAGGGCAGTTCTTC.

The V call is TRBV2, the J call TRBJ1-1, with 7 bases matching TRBD1. CDR1 and CDR2 (germline): SNHLY, FYNNEI. V shed 6 bases and J 5 bases; nucleotides not matched to a gene: 9. This CDR3 is built from 14 residues. In DNA form, the CDR3 reads TGTGCCAGCAGCGACCCTGGGACAGCAACTGAAGCTTTCTTT. Protein product: CASSDPGTATEAFF.

Regarding this clone: The same CDR3 also results from other DNA sequences found in this sample. This chain joins TRBV6-1 and TRBJ1-1; D not certain. Germline CDR1 MNHNS, CDR2 SASEGT. Trimming took 4 bases from V and 0 from J, leaving 3 bases between them. The CDR3 extends over 12 amino acids. The CDR3: CASSGLNTEAFF. The CDR3 nucleotides are TGTGCCAGCAGTGGTTTGAACACTGAAGCTTTCTTT.

The chain links TRBV27 to TRBJ2-5, with no clear D. This CDR3 spans 15 amino acids. Germline CDR1 MNHEY, CDR2 SMNVEV (reference sequence). V gave up 0 bases and J gave up 0 bases, with 8 bases separating them. In nucleotides, the CDR3 is TGTGCCAGCAGTTTATCGCACGGGTACCAAGAGACCCAGTACTTC. This sequence encodes CASSLSHGYQETQYF.

V and J are TRBV29-1 and TRBJ2-6; D is unclear. From germline, CDR1 is SQVTM and CDR2 ANQGSEA. CDR3 length equals 13 residues. Deletions cut 5 bases from V and 2 bases from J, with 7 bases between. The DNA of the CDR3 is TGCAGCGTTCAAGTAGCTGGGGCCAACGTCCTGACTTTC. It yields the protein CSVQVAGANVLTF.

The rearrangement joins TRBV7-6 to TRBJ2-1; 7 bases map to TRBD2. CDR3 length equals 16 residues. Germline values: CDR1 SGHVS, CDR2 FNYEAQ. Trimming removed 7 bases from V and 3 bases from J; junction bases left unmatched: 12. This CDR3 is CASTPKGGSNYNEQFF. CDR3 in DNA: TGTGCCAGCACCCCCAAAGGCGGGAGCAACTACAATGAGCAGTTCTTC. The complete variable domain, with remaining parts taken from reference TRBV7-6 and TRBJ2-1, reads GAGVSQSPRYKVTKRGQDVALRCDPISGHVSLYWYRQALGQGPEFLTYFNYEAQQDKSGLPNDRFSAERPEGSISTLTIQRTEQRDSAMYRCASTPKGGSNYNEQFFGPGTRLTVL.